This T cell receptor (beta chain) was captured in a study of radiation and T cells in renal cell carcinoma. Only in-frame clones appear in the TCRdb table, and some are missing; sequencing was by immunoSEQ multiplex PCR. The sample consists of just over 15,000 clones, roughly 50% of them appearing once. The treatment denotes: treatment-naive control, cytoreductive nephrectomy. The receptor was derived from a man in his fifties or sixties with renal cell carcinoma. The sequenced sample was tumor tissue, obtained from a patient whose treatment was nephrectomy without radiotherapy.

CDR3 in DNA: TGTGCCAGCAGTGAAGCATTAGGCTTGGCGGAGCAAGAGACCCAGTACTTC. This gives the protein CASSEALGLAEQETQYF. This rearrangement joins TRBV2 to TRBJ2-5; D remains ambiguous. The CDR3 has 17 amino acids. Looked up from germline, CDR1 is SNHLY and CDR2 is FYNNEI. Deletions cut 0 bases from V and 2 bases from J, with 16 bases between. The whole variable domain, filled in from reference TRBV2 and TRBJ2-5, reads EPEVTQTPSHQVTQMGQEVILRCVPISNHLYFYWYRQILGQKVEFLVSFYNNEISEKSEIFDDQFSVERPDGSNFTLKIRSTKLEDSAMYFCASSEALGLAEQETQYFGPGTRLLVL.